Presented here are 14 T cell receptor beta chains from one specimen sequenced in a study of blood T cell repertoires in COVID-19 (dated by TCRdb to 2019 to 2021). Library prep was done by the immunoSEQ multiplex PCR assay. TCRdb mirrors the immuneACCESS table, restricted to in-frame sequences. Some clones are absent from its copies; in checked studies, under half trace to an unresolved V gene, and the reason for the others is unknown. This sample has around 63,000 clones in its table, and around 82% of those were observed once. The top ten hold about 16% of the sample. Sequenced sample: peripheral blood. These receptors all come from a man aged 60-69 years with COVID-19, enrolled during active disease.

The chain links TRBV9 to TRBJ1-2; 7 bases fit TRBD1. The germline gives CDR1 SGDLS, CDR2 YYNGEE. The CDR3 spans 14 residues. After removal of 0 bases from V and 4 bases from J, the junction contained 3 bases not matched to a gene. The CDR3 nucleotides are TGTGCCAGCAGCGTAGAACAGGGGCCCTATGGCTACACCTTC. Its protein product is CASSVEQGPYGYTF.

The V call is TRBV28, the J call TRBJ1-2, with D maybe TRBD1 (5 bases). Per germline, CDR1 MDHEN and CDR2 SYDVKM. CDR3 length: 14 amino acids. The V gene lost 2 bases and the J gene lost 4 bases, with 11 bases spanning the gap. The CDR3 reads CASSLGGGTYGYTF. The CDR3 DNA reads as TGTGCCAGCAGTTTAGGAGGCGGGACCTATGGCTACACCTTC.

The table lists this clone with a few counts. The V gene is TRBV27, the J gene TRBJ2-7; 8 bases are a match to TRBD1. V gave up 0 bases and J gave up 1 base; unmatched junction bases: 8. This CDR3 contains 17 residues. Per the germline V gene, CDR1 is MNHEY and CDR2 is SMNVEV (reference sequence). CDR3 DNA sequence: TGTGCCAGCAGTTTATCTATACAGGGGGTAATATCCTACGAGCAGTACTTC. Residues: CASSLSIQGVISYEQYF.

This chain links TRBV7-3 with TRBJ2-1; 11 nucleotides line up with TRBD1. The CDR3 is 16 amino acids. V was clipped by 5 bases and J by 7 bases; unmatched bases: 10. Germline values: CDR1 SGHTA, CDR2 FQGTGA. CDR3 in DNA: TGTGCCAGCAGCCGGACAGGGGGCACTTGGGGGAATGAGCAGTTCTTC. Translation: CASSRTGGTWGNEQFF.

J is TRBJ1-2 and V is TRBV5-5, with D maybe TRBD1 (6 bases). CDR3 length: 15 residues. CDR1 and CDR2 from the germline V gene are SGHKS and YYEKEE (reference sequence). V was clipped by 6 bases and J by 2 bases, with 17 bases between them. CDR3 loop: CASNGQIGVNYGYTF. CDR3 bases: TGTGCCAGCAACGGACAGATAGGGGTCAACTATGGCTACACCTTC.

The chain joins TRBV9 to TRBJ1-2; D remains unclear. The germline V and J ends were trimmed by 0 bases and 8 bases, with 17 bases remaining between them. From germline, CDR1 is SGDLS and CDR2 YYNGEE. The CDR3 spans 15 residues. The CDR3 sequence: CASSVAGEGSRGYTF. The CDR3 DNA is TGTGCCAGCAGCGTAGCTGGGGAGGGTTCGCGGGGCTACACCTTC. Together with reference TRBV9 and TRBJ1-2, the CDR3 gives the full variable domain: DSGVTQTPKHLITATGQRVTLRCSPRSGDLSVYWYQQSLDQGLQFLIQYYNGEERAKGNILERFSAQQFPDLHSELNLSSLELGDSALYFCASSVAGEGSRGYTFGSGTRLTVV.

The chain's CDR3 is CASSEPSDRNNEQFF. CDR3 bases: TGTGCCAGCAGTGAACCGTCGGACAGGAACAATGAGCAGTTCTTC. V usage is TRBV25-1 and J usage is TRBJ2-1, with 7 bases matching TRBD1. The CDR3 has 15 amino acids. Germline V gives CDR1 MGHDK, CDR2 SYGVNS. V was clipped by 2 bases and J by 5 bases; unmatched bases: 6.

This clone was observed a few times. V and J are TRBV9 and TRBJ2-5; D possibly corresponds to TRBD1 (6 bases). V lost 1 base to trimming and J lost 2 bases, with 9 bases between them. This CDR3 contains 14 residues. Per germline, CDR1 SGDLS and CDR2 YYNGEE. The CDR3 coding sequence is TGTGCCAGCAGCGTAAGGGGGACGCAAGAGACCCAGTACTTC. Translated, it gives CASSVRGTQETQYF.

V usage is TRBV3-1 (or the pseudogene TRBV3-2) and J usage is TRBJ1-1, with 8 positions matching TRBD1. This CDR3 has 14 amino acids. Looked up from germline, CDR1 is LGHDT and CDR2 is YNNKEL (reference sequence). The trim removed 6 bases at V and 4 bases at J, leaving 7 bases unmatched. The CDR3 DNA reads TGTGCCAGCAGTTCTGGAACAGGGGGCACTGAAGCTTTCTTT. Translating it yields CASSSGTGGTEAFF.

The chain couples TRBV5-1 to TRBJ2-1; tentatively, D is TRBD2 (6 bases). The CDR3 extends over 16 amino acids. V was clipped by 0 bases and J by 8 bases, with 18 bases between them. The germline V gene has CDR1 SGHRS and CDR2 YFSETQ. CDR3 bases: TGCGCCAGCAGCTTGGCCGGGACTGGACCCTGGGATGAGCAGTTCTTC. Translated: CASSLAGTGPWDEQFF.

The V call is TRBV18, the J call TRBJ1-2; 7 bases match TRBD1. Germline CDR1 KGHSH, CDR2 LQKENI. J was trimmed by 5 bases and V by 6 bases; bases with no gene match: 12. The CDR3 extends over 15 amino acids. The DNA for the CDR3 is TGTGCCAGCTCCTCCTCGGGGGACAGCACGTATGGCTACACCTTC. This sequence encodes CASSSSGDSTYGYTF.

The CDR3: CASSSRGFPYEQYF. The DNA of the CDR3 is TGTGCCAGCAGCTCCAGGGGGTTCCCCTACGAGCAGTACTTC. The rearrangement links TRBV7-9 to TRBJ2-7; 7 bases are a match to TRBD1. CDR1 is SEHNR and CDR2 is FQNEAQ in the germline V gene (reference sequence). The CDR3 has 14 residues. The trim removed 4 bases at V and 2 bases at J, leaving 5 bases unmatched. The whole variable domain, filled in from reference TRBV7-9 and TRBJ2-7, reads DTGVSQNPRHKITKRGQNVTFRCDPISEHNRLYWYRQTLGQGPEFLTYFQNEAQLEKSRLLSDRFSAERPKGSFSTLEIQRTEQGDSAMYLCASSSRGFPYEQYFGPGTRLTVT.

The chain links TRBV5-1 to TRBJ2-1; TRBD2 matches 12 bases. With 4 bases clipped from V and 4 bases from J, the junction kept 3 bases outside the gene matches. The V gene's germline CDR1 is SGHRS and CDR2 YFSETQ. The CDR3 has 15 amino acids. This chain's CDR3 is CASSRLAGEYNEQFF. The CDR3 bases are TGCGCCAGCAGCCGACTAGCGGGAGAGTACAATGAGCAGTTCTTC.

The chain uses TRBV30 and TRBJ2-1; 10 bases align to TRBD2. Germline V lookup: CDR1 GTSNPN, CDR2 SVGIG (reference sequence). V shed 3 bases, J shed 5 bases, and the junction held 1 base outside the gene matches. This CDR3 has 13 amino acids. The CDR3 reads CAWRAGGNNEQFF. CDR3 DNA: TGTGCCTGGAGAGCGGGGGGGAACAATGAGCAGTTCTTC.